This is a list of T cell receptor beta chains from one sample in a study of blood T cell repertoires in COVID-19. Sequencing used immunoSEQ multiplex PCR; TCRdb keeps in-frame clones, though not all of them. Of 240,000 or so clones listed, about 82% were seen once; the top ten hold around an eighth. The sample was peripheral blood. These receptors were collected from a man older than 75 with acute or convalescent COVID-19. CDR3s include the opening cysteine and the closing phenylalanine or tryptophan. A D gene is named only where the DNA matches it firmly.

TRBJ1-1	TRBV6-2/TRBV6-3	.	TGTGCCAGCAGTTACGAGCCCGGGAACACTGAAGCTTTCTTT	CASSYEPGNTEAFF
TRBJ1-5	TRBV28	.	TGTGCCAGCAGTCCCCCGACTGCTAGAGATCAGCCCCAGCATTTT	CASSPPTARDQPQHF
TRBJ1-1	TRBV5-1	.	TGCGCCAGCAGCTTGGTATCAGGCACTGAAGCTTTCTTT	CASSLVSGTEAFF
TRBJ1-3	TRBV6-5	.	TGTGCCAGCTCCCTAACCACCTCGGGCACCATATATTTT	CASSLTTSGTIYF
TRBJ2-2	TRBV6-2/TRBV6-3	.	TGTGCCAGCAGTTATTTCCCCGGGAACACCGGGGAGCTGTTTTTT	CASSYFPGNTGELFF
TRBJ2-7	TRBV11-3	.	TGTGCCAGCAGCTTAGCCCTAGCCTACGAGCAGTACTTC	CASSLALAYEQYF
TRBJ2-2	TRBV28	.	TGTGCCAGCAGTTCACTAAGCCTGGGTCTAGGCGGGGAGCTGTTTTTT	CASSSLSLGLGGELFF
TRBJ1-3	TRBV12-3/TRBV12-4	.	TGTGCCACCCTCCCCGACAGTAGAAACACCATATATTTT	CATLPDSRNTIYF
TRBJ1-2	TRBV29-1	TRBD1	TGCAGCGTGGGACAGGCGCCCAACTATGGCTACACCTTC	CSVGQAPNYGYTF
TRBJ2-3	TRBV10-3	TRBD2	TGTGCCATCAGGACTAGCGGAGCAGATACGCAGTATTTT	CAIRTSGADTQYF
TRBJ2-3	TRBV5-1	TRBD2	TGCGCCAGCAAGCCCGTCCCGGGACTAGCGGGGGGGCCCACAGATACGCAGTATTTT	CASKPVPGLAGGPTDTQYF
TRBJ1-5	TRBV18	TRBD1	TGTGCCAGCTCACCACAAGGGACAGACAATCAGCCCCAGCATTTT	CASSPQGTDNQPQHF
TRBJ2-3	TRBV25-1	TRBD1	TGTGCCAGCAGTGCCCGGACAGGGCTACGAGATACGCAGTATTTT	CASSARTGLRDTQYF
TRBJ2-1	TRBV5-1	TRBD2	TGCGCCAGCAGCTTGCCGGGACTAGCGGGGGTGGATGAGCAGTTCTTC	CASSLPGLAGVDEQFF